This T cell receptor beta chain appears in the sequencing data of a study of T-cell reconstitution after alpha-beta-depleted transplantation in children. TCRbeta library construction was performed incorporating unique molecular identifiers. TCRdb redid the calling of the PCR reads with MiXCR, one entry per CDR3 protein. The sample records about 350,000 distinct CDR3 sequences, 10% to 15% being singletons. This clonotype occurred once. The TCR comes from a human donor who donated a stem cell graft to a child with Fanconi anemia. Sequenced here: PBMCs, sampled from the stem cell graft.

The CDR3 loop reads CSVQQTAYEQYF. In DNA, the CDR3 is TGCAGCGTTCAACAGACAGCCTACGAGCAGTACTTC. The chain is built from TRBV29-1 and TRBJ2-7; weak D call: TRBD1 (5 bases). Between the trimmed V and J ends, which lost 5 bases and 2 bases, there was a span of 10 bases. CDR1 and CDR2 from the germline V gene are SQVTM and ANQGSEA. The CDR3 is 12 amino acids.